This T cell receptor beta chain was sequenced in a study of shared clonotypes between healthy human individuals (TCRdb year 2020). With regard to the full study: The cohort comprised a couple of women and three men aged 18 to 49 years. For each donor, CD4 naive and CD4 memory were each run on three plates, CD8 naive on two plates, and CD8 memory on one plate. To increase sequencing depth and limit assay-specific biases, different laboratories used diverse techniques to prepare libraries and sequence TCR repertoires. The study deeply sequenced blood TCR repertoires of about 5 healthy adults to estimate repertoire size and the extent of clonotype sharing between individuals. Each donor's leukapheresis produced roughly between roughly 0.85 and 9 billion PBMCs.

With regard to this clone: Its antigen has not been determined. Base quality data are lacking; no much larger clone is found one base away. Other DNA sequences from this sample encode an identical CDR3 as well.

Using the deep immunoSEQ assay, multiplex PCR amplified TCR CDR3 regions from genomic DNA. For each cell subset, the extracted genomic DNA was distributed evenly across all wells of several immunoSEQ 96-well plates, and each plate served as one replicate. For sorted subsets, approximately 210 ng genomic DNA, equal to 30,000 to 35,000 T cell genomes, was loaded into each replicate PCR. Purified libraries were measured with a Qubit 3.0 fluorometer, size-checked on a Bioanalyzer 2100, and measured again with the KAPA Library Quantification kit. Every immunoSEQ 96-well plate was sequenced on a separate single-read 150-cycle Illumina NextSeq 550 flow cell. As for the authors' bioinformatics: The immunoSEQ output contained only junctional sequences without quality scores, so filtering could not match that applied to full-length reads. Sequences were annotated with PyIR, a Python wrapper for IgBLAST v1.9, using IMGT germline references to assign V/J genes and CDR3. Reads were removed for weak V/J assignments (E-value above 1e-6), missing CDR3, stop codons, out-of-frame junctions, or ambiguous translated residues. V3J clonotypes were defined as sequences sharing an identical inferred V gene, J gene, and CDR3 amino acid sequence. Percentage overlap between repertoires was calculated by dividing the number of shared unique clonotypes by the size of the smaller repertoire. Three approaches were used to assess repertoire richness: RTK rarefaction, the Chao1 estimator, and Recon v2.1 estimates of unobserved clonotypes. Generation probabilities for all TCRbeta clonotypes obtained by the gDNA method from four donors were computed using OLGA. What TCRdb holds here is the immuneACCESS table cut down to in-frame rearrangements. Part of the clones is not present; checked against another copy, under half of the missing clones reflect an unresolved V gene, and the others are unexplained. V and J calls and clone size are those listed in that table; D and trimming were worked out from the DNA. This sample has approximately 1,500,000 clones in its table, and roughly 97% of those were observed once. The ten biggest clones cover roughly 1.2% of the sample.

V is cut by 4 bases and J by 6 bases, and the space between the germline ends is 1 base. From cysteine to phenylalanine, the CDR3 is 10 amino acids long. Just the 30-base CDR3 DNA is kept, in frame starting at base 1. In the germline V gene, CDR1 corresponds to SNHLY and CDR2 to FYNNEI. General findings and caveats noted by the study authors: The genetic and exposure-history diversity represented was limited by the small number of donors. Even with the large sequencing depth, rarefaction of the sorted-subset datasets indicated that sequencing was incomplete. Larger estimated clonotype richness was generally found for naive subsets than for memory subsets. Pairwise subsampling led to the expectation that sequencing depth would affect the degree of clonotype sharing among donors. Only blood was sampled, and tissue TCR repertoires likely differ from those in blood. Clonotypes shared by all four sorted-subset donors showed higher generation probabilities than non-shared clonotypes. When four donors were compared, the shared fraction of clonotypes was 5% to 6.5% for naive CD4, around 3.5% for naive CD8, 2.3% for memory CD4, and roughly 0.4% for memory CD8.

Donors were healthy HIV-negative adults with no recently reported acute infections or vaccinations. Only Caucasian adults living in Nashville, Tennessee, USA were represented among the donors. CD4+ T cells were enriched by magnetic negative selection; naive cells were then positively selected on CD45RA, and the negative fraction formed the memory subset. Blood was collected by leukapheresis, and PBMCs were isolated by Ficoll-Histopaque density gradient centrifugation and then cryopreserved in liquid nitrogen vapor phase. Analytical flow cytometry was used to check the purity and quantity of every magnetically sorted T cell population. Genomic DNA was isolated from every sorted fraction and measured by UV absorbance on a Nanodrop 2000c.

Sequences were obtained from naive CD4+ T cells sorted from blood. What the cell subset or site label conveys for this sample: CD45RA+ positively selected. This sequence was found in a man aged 30 to 45 in good health. The sequence joins TRBV2 to TRBJ2-1; the D gene is not confidently resolved. The CDR3 sequence is CASSVNEQFF. The sequenced DNA is TGTGCCAGCAGTGTCAATGAGCAGTTCTTC. The entire variable domain, with the stretches around the CDR3 drawn from the reference TRBV2 and TRBJ2-1 proteins, is EPEVTQTPSHQVTQMGQEVILRCVPISNHLYFYWYRQILGQKVEFLVSFYNNEISEKSEIFDDQFSVERPDGSNFTLKIRSTKLEDSAMYFCASSVNEQFFGPGTRLTVL.